These T cell receptor beta chains were read from a single sample in a study of identical twins. TCRdb independently ran MiXCR on the 5' RACE reads; one entry per CDR3 protein. The sample lists approximately 670,000 distinct CDR3 sequences, roughly 6.2% occurring once. Sequencing used naive T cells sorted from blood. Every receptor here comes from a man younger than 30 in good health. CDR3s include the opening cysteine and the closing phenylalanine or tryptophan. The D gene is left open where the match is weak. Clone sizes are given selectively: once, few, many, or a class where the clone is expanded.

clone size	J gene	V gene	D gene	CDR3 protein	CDR3 DNA
.	TRBJ2-3	TRBV12-3/TRBV12-4	.	CASSLYQTTDTQYF	TGTGCCAGCAGTTTGTATCAGACCACAGATACGCAGTATTTT
few	TRBJ1-2	TRBV29-1	.	CSGLAGPQSYGYTF	TGCAGCGGCTTGGCAGGTCCTCAATCCTATGGCTACACCTTC
few	TRBJ2-2	TRBV7-9	.	CASSDDTGELFF	TGTGCCAGCAGCGACGACACCGGGGAGCTGTTTTTT
.	TRBJ1-5	TRBV12-3/TRBV12-4	TRBD1	CASSLGRTGGRSPQHF	TGTGCCAGCAGTTTAGGACGGACAGGGGGGCGGTCGCCCCAGCATTTT
many	TRBJ2-1	TRBV10-3	.	CAISDSSVQFF	TGTGCCATCAGTGACAGCTCGGTGCAGTTCTTC
many	TRBJ2-2	TRBV29-1	TRBD2	CSVETQLAGGPGELFF	TGCAGCGTTGAAACTCAACTAGCGGGAGGGCCCGGGGAGCTGTTTTTT
few	TRBJ2-1	TRBV11-2	TRBD2	CASSSPRTSGGSSYNEQFF	TGTGCCAGCAGCTCCCCCAGGACTAGCGGGGGGAGCTCCTACAATGAGCAGTTCTTC
few	TRBJ2-2	TRBV10-3	.	CAISEFADTGELFF	TGTGCCATCAGTGAGTTCGCGGACACCGGGGAGCTGTTTTTT
many	TRBJ1-1	TRBV5-1	.	CASSSQGSTPEAFF	TGCGCCAGCAGCTCCCAGGGGTCGACCCCTGAAGCTTTCTTT
.	TRBJ2-1	TRBV7-8	TRBD1	CASSSGGGTGGPEQFF	TGTGCCAGCAGCTCGGGAGGGGGGACAGGGGGCCCCGAACAGTTCTTC
.	TRBJ1-3	TRBV19	.	CASSNRGRAGNTIYF	TGTGCCAGTAGTAATAGGGGAAGAGCTGGAAACACCATATATTTT
many	TRBJ1-1	TRBV12-3/TRBV12-4	.	CASRPRGTMNTEAFF	TGTGCCAGCAGGCCGCGCGGGACTATGAACACTGAAGCTTTCTTT
few	TRBJ1-1	TRBV7-9	.	CASSLGAYTEAFF	TGTGCCAGCAGCTTAGGGGCATACACTGAAGCTTTCTTT
many	TRBJ1-3	TRBV28	.	CASSLLLRSGNTIYF	TGTGCCAGCAGTTTACTGCTCCGCTCTGGAAACACCATATATTTT
.	TRBJ2-3	TRBV9	.	CASSGQEGGTQYF	TGTGCCAGCAGCGGACAGGAGGGGGGTACGCAGTATTTT
many	TRBJ2-1	TRBV5-1	.	CASSLGQLSYNEQFF	TGCGCCAGCAGCTTGGGGCAGCTCTCCTACAATGAGCAGTTCTTC
few	TRBJ1-3	TRBV7-2	.	CASTILNTIYF	TGTGCCAGCACCATTCTAAACACCATATATTTT
many	TRBJ2-3	TRBV20-1	TRBD2	CSARRTSGNTDTQYF	TGCAGTGCTAGGAGGACTAGCGGGAACACAGATACGCAGTATTTT
many	TRBJ2-1	TRBV20-1	TRBD2	CSARPRGAYNEQFF	TGCAGTGCTAGACCGCGGGGGGCCTACAATGAGCAGTTCTTC
many	TRBJ2-1	TRBV6-2/TRBV6-3	.	CASSYSPHRGGDNEQFF	TGTGCCAGCAGTTACTCCCCCCACAGGGGAGGTGACAATGAGCAGTTCTTC
.	TRBJ2-1	TRBV6-1	.	CASSAGPRDEQFF	TGTGCCAGCAGTGCCGGACCTCGAGATGAGCAGTTCTTC
many	TRBJ2-1	TRBV20-1	TRBD2	CSARERLAGLIGEQFF	TGCAGTGCTAGAGAAAGGCTAGCGGGATTGATTGGTGAGCAGTTCTTC
many	TRBJ2-5	TRBV12-5	.	CASGSGDPPETQYF	TGTGCTAGTGGTTCGGGGGACCCCCCGGAGACCCAGTACTTC
.	TRBJ2-5	TRBV2	.	CASSKSRPGAGETQYF	TGTGCCAGCAGTAAATCCCGGCCGGGGGCGGGTGAGACCCAGTACTTC
few	TRBJ2-5	TRBV20-1	.	CSRLGGETQYF	TGCAGTAGACTAGGGGGCGAGACCCAGTACTTC
many	TRBJ2-5	TRBV6-1	TRBD1	CASSDPGGKETQYF	TGTGCCAGCTCTGATCCAGGGGGCAAAGAGACCCAGTACTTC